Below are 17 T cell receptor beta chains sequenced from a single sample in a study of T cells in tumors after PD-1 blockade. Using immunoSEQ multiplex PCR, the repertoire was profiled, and TCRdb retains in-frame clones only, with some absent. The data contain 2,400 or so clones, approximately 71% of them seen just once; the ten biggest clones take up 13%. Sequences were derived from tumor tissue, sampled after anti-PD-1 treatment. These receptors all come from a human donor with basal cell carcinoma.

This chain connects TRBV5-1 to TRBJ1-1; D uncertain. Germline CDR1 is SGHRS and CDR2 is YFSETQ. V was clipped by 3 bases and J by 1 base, with 10 bases between them. This CDR3 comprises 14 residues. CDR3 amino acids: CASSSRPENTEAFF. The CDR3 region has the DNA TGCGCCAGCAGCTCTAGACCAGAGAACACTGAAGCTTTCTTT.

The table lists this clone with a few counts. V usage is TRBV7-2 and J usage is TRBJ2-1; 12 bases are shared with TRBD1. Germline V gene lookup returns CDR1 SGHTA and CDR2 FQGNSA. The V gene end was trimmed by 4 bases and the J gene end by 6 bases; junction bases not matched to a gene: 16. CDR3 length: 19 residues. The CDR3 sequence: CASSYRPGTGGGRFNEQFF. DNA of the CDR3: TGTGCCAGCAGCTACAGACCTGGGACAGGGGGCGGCCGGTTCAATGAGCAGTTCTTC.

A few counts support this clone. This chain connects TRBV28 to TRBJ1-2, with 7 bases aligning to TRBD1. V shed 8 bases, J shed 3 bases, and the junction held 3 bases outside the gene matches. This CDR3 is built from 12 residues. Germline V gene data show CDR1 as MDHEN and CDR2 as SYDVKM. The CDR3 spells CASRTGDYGYTF. Here the CDR3 DNA reads TGTGCCAGCCGGACAGGAGACTATGGCTACACCTTC.

The chain recombines TRBV7-9 with TRBJ1-2; 7 bases line up with TRBD1. This CDR3 spans 15 amino acids. The germline CDR1 and CDR2 sequences are SEHNR and FQNEAQ (reference sequence). J lost 4 bases, V lost 5 bases, and 10 bases had no gene match. CDR3 nucleotide sequence: TGTGCCAGCAGCCCAACGACCGGGACAGCCTATGGCTACACCTTC. Amino acids: CASSPTTGTAYGYTF.

The chain combines TRBV7-9 with TRBJ2-3; D remains ambiguous. Germline loops: CDR1 SEHNR, CDR2 FQNEAQ (reference sequence). The germline V and J ends were trimmed by 3 bases and 3 bases, with 13 bases remaining between them. The CDR3 runs to 15 residues. CDR3 protein: CASSFRTLGTDTQYF. DNA for the CDR3: TGTGCCAGCAGCTTTAGAACTTTGGGGACAGATACGCAGTATTTT.

V is TRBV25-1 and J is TRBJ2-6, with D possibly matching TRBD2 (5 bases). This CDR3 comprises 17 residues. The germline V gene has CDR1 MGHDK and CDR2 SYGVNS. Trimming stripped 8 bases from V and 2 bases from J, with 19 bases between. Here the CDR3 reads CASSFGERRAGANVLTF. Here the CDR3 DNA reads TGTGCCAGCTCGTTCGGCGAAAGGCGGGCTGGGGCCAACGTCCTGACTTTC.

The CDR3 reads CAPPRVKIHEQYF. The CDR3 DNA sequence: TGTGCTCCCCCCAGGGTGAAGATCCACGAGCAGTACTTC. This sequence joins TRBV30 and TRBJ2-7; D is possibly TRBD1 (5 bases). Germline assignment: CDR1 GTSNPN and CDR2 SVGIG (reference sequence). The CDR3 contains 13 residues.

The table lists this clone with a few counts. The chain recombines TRBV6-5 with TRBJ1-3, with 11 bases identical to TRBD1. J gave up 3 bases and V 6 bases, and 4 bases lay outside the gene matches. CDR3 size: 15 residues. CDR1 MNHEY and CDR2 SVGAGI come from the germline V gene. The CDR3 here is CASSEDRGLGNTIYF. The CDR3 DNA is TGTGCCAGCAGCGAGGACAGGGGGCTTGGAAACACCATATATTTT.

This chain links TRBV28 with TRBJ2-4; 8 bases are shared with TRBD1. CDR1 and CDR2 from the germline V gene are MDHEN and SYDVKM. Unmatched junction bases numbered 4, after V lost 3 bases and J lost 6 bases. CDR3 size: 14 residues. CDR3 DNA: TGTGCCAGCAGTTTCCAGGGGGCGGCAAACATTCAGTACTTC. Its protein is CASSFQGAANIQYF.

By frequency in the sample, this clone is large (0.1 to 1%). V usage is TRBV7-9 and J usage is TRBJ2-7, with 9 bases identical to TRBD1. Trimming at V came to 5 bases and at J to 1 base, leaving 6 bases not matched to a gene. From germline, CDR1 is SEHNR and CDR2 FQNEAQ (reference sequence). The CDR3 length is 15 residues. The CDR3 region has the DNA TGTGCCAGCAGCCTCTCCGGGACAGGGTCCTACGAGCAGTACTTC. Translated: CASSLSGTGSYEQYF. Drawing the rest from reference TRBV7-9 and TRBJ2-7, the complete variable domain is DTGVSQNPRHKITKRGQNVTFRCDPISEHNRLYWYRQTLGQGPEFLTYFQNEAQLEKSRLLSDRFSAERPKGSFSTLEIQRTEQGDSAMYLCASSLSGTGSYEQYFGPGTRLTVT.

This clone ranks as large. The J gene is TRBJ2-2, the V gene TRBV7-2; D gene uncertain. Deletions cut 1 base from V and 0 bases from J, with 6 bases between. The CDR3 runs 15 residues. From germline, CDR1 is SGHTA and CDR2 FQGNSA. In nucleotides, the CDR3 is TGTGCCAGCAGCTTAGGACTCGCGAACACCGGGGAGCTGTTTTTT. This encodes CASSLGLANTGELFF.

V and J are TRBV10-2 and TRBJ2-7; 8 bases are shared with TRBD2. Germline CDR1 is WSHSY and CDR2 is SAAADI. V dropped 7 bases and J dropped 3; count of bases not matched to a gene: 5. This CDR3 region has 13 residues. The CDR3 sequence is CASTGGLGYEQYF. In nucleotides, the CDR3 is TGCGCCAGCACTGGGGGACTAGGCTACGAGCAGTACTTC.

This rearrangement joins TRBV28 to TRBJ2-1, with 16 bases fitting TRBD2. The CDR3 runs to 19 residues. The V gene's germline CDR1 is MDHEN and CDR2 SYDVKM. The V and J ends lost 6 bases and 9 bases, in that order; junction bases with no gene match: 17. The CDR3 loop is CASSQPGLAGGTLNGEQFF. The CDR3 DNA reads as TGTGCCAGCAGCCAACCGGGACTAGCGGGAGGGACCCTGAATGGTGAGCAGTTCTTC.

The gene calls are TRBV5-1 and TRBJ1-2; the D is unclear. Germline loops: CDR1 SGHRS, CDR2 YFSETQ. V was cut by 0 bases and J by 3 bases, with 9 bases left in between. The CDR3 has 14 residues. Here the CDR3 reads CASSLAGVDYGYTF. The CDR3 nucleotides are TGCGCCAGCAGCTTGGCTGGGGTAGACTATGGCTACACCTTC.

The V and J genes are TRBV9 and TRBJ2-3; D is uncertain. The CDR3 is 14 amino acids. Germline V CDR1 and CDR2: SGDLS, YYNGEE. V was clipped by 0 bases and J by 4 bases, with 9 bases between them. The CDR3 nucleotides are TGTGCCAGCAGCGTAGCCCTTTATCCAGATACGCAGTATTTT. It is translated as CASSVALYPDTQYF. The variable domain in full, completed from reference TRBV9 and TRBJ2-3, reads DSGVTQTPKHLITATGQRVTLRCSPRSGDLSVYWYQQSLDQGLQFLIQYYNGEERAKGNILERFSAQQFPDLHSELNLSSLELGDSALYFCASSVALYPDTQYFGPGTRLTVL.

This clone has only a few counts. The V call is TRBV5-1, the J call TRBJ1-3, with 7 nucleotides matching TRBD1. The germline V gene has CDR1 SGHRS and CDR2 YFSETQ. The CDR3 is 13 amino acids. V lost 9 bases, J lost 0 bases, and 3 bases stayed unmatched. The CDR3 loop reads CANNRGSGNTIYF. CDR3 nucleotide sequence: TGCGCCAACAACAGGGGCTCTGGAAACACCATATATTTT.

The genes are TRBV6-6 and TRBJ2-1; D possibly corresponds to TRBD2 (5 bases). Germline V lookup: CDR1 MNHNY, CDR2 SVGAGI (reference sequence). The CDR3 is made up of 16 amino acids. Trimming stripped 0 bases from V and 5 bases from J, with 14 bases between. CDR3 amino acids: CASSYSMAAGDNEQFF. CDR3 DNA: TGTGCCAGCAGTTACTCGATGGCAGCCGGGGACAATGAGCAGTTCTTC.